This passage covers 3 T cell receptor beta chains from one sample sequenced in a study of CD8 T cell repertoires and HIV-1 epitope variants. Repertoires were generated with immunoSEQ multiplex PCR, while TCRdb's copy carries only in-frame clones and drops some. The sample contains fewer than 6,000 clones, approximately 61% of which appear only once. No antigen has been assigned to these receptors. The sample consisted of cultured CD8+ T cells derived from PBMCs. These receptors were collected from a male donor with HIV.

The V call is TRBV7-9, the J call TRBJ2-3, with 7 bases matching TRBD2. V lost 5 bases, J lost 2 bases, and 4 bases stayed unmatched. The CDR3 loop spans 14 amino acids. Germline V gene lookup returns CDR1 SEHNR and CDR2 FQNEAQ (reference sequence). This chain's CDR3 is CASSPSGNTDTQYF. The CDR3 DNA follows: TGTGCCAGCAGCCCGAGCGGGAACACAGATACGCAGTATTTT.

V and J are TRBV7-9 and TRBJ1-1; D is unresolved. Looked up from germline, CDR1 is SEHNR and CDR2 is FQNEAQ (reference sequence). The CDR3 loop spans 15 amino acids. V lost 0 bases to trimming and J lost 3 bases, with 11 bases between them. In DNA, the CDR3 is TGTGCCAGCAGCTTAGCTCTCTCTGGGGACACTGAAGCTTTCTTT. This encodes CASSLALSGDTEAFF.

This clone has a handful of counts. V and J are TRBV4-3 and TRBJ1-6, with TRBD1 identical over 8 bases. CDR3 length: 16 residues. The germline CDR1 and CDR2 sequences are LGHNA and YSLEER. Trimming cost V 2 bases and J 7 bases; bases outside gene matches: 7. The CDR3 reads CASSQSGQGRNSPLHF. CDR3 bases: TGCGCCAGCAGCCAAAGCGGACAGGGAAGGAATTCACCCCTCCACTTT.